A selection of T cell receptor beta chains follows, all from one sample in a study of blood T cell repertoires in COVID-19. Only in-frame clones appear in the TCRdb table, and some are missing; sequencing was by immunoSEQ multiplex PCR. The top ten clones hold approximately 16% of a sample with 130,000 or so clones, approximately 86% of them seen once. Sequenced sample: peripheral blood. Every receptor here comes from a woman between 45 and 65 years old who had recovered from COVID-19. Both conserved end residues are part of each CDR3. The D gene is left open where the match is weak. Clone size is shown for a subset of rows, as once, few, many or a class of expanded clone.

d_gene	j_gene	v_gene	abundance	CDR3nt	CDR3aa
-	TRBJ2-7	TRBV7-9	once	TGTGCCAGCAGCTTAGAGCACGAGCAGTACTTC	CASSLEHEQYF
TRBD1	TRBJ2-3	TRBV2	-	TGTGCCAGCAGGGGACAGGGTAGAGGAGCCACAGATACGCAGTATTTT	CASRGQGRGATDTQYF
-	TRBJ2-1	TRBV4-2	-	TGTGCCAGCAGCCAAGAAATTATGGGGGCGGGAGATCCCGAGCAGTTCTTC	CASSQEIMGAGDPEQFF
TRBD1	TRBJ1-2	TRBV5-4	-	TGTGCCAGCAGCGCGAAAAGGACAGGGTTCTATGGCTACACCTTC	CASSAKRTGFYGYTF
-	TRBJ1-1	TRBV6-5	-	TGTGCCAGCAGTTTCGCTCAGGGGAGATACACTGAAGCTTTCTTT	CASSFAQGRYTEAFF
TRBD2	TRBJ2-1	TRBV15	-	TGTGCCACCAGCAGAGTACCGGGACTAGCGGGAGGGGGCTCCTACAATGAGCAGTTCTTC	CATSRVPGLAGGGSYNEQFF
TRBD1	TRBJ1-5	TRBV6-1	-	TGTGCCAGCAGTGAATTCGGGACAGGTCAGCCCCAGCATTTT	CASSEFGTGQPQHF
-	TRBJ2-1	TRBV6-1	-	TGTGCCACGTGCGGGGACAGCTCCTACAATGAGCAGTTCTTC	CATCGDSSYNEQFF
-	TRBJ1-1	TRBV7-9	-	TGTGCCAGCAGCTTCCAGGGCCCGGAGACTGAAGCTTTCTTT	CASSFQGPETEAFF
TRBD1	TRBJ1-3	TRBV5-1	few	TGCGCCAGCAGCTGGGGACAGGGTGAAAACACCATATATTTT	CASSWGQGENTIYF
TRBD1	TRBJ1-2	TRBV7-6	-	TGTGCCAGCAGCCCAAGACAGGGCACGAACTATGGCTACACCTTC	CASSPRQGTNYGYTF
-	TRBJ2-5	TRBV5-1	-	TGCGCCAGCAGCTTGGGCGAGGGCCAAGAGACCCAGTACTTC	CASSLGEGQETQYF
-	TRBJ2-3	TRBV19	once	TGTGCCAGTAGTTCGGACAGTGGAGGCACAGATACGCAGTATTTT	CASSSDSGGTDTQYF
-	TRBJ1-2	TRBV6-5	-	TGTGCCAGCAGTTACGCGGGCAGGCCTAACTATGGCTACACCTTC	CASSYAGRPNYGYTF
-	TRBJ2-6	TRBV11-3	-	TGTGCCAGCAGCTTAGGCGGGGCCTCTGGGGCCAACGTCCTGACTTTC	CASSLGGASGANVLTF
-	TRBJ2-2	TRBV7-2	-	TGTGCCAGCAGCCCCCATCGCCGGGCCGGGGAGCTGTTTTTT	CASSPHRRAGELFF
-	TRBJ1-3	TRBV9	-	TGTGCCAGCAGCGCCGGGGGGGCTCGCACCATATATTTT	CASSAGGARTIYF
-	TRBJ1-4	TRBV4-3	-	TGCGCCAGCAGCCCCGCACGGGGTAGAAACGAAAAACTGTTTTTT	CASSPARGRNEKLFF
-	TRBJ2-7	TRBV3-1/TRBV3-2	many	TGTGCCAGCAGCCAAGATCAGCCGGGAGACTACGAGCAGTACTTC	CASSQDQPGDYEQYF
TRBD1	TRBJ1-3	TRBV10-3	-	TGTGCCATTGAACAGGGGATTTACGGAAACACCATATATTTT	CAIEQGIYGNTIYF
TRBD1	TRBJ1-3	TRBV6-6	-	TGTGCCAGCAGGTCCGGGACAGGGGCTGGAAACACCATATATTTT	CASRSGTGAGNTIYF
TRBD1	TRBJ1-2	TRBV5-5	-	TGTGCCAGTAGGGGACAGGGTTGGGTTAACTATGGCTACACCTTC	CASRGQGWVNYGYTF
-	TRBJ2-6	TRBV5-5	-	TGTGCCAGCAGCTTGGCCCCGACAGGATTCAGCTCTGGGGCCAACGTCCTGACTTTC	CASSLAPTGFSSGANVLTF
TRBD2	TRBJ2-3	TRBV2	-	TGTGCCAGCAGGGGACTAGCGGGGCGAGATACGCAGTATTTT	CASRGLAGRDTQYF
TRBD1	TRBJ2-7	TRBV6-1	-	TGTGCCAGCAGTGAAGCCGGGACAGGAACCTACGAGCAGTACTTC	CASSEAGTGTYEQYF
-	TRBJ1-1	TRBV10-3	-	TGTGCCATCAGTGTGACATCACCTTGGAACACTGAAGCTTTCTTT	CAISVTSPWNTEAFF
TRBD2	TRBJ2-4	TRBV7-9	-	TGTGCCAGCAGCCGCCGGCTAGCGGATGATTTCAAAAACATTCAGTACTTC	CASSRRLADDFKNIQYF
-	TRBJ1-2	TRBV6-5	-	TGTGCCAGCAGTCAAAGAGCGAGGCAAAACTATGGCTACACCTTC	CASSQRARQNYGYTF
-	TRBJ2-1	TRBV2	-	TGTGCCAGCAGGCTCCTATTGGTCGATGAGCAGTTCTTC	CASRLLLVDEQFF
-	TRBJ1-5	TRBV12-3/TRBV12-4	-	TGTGCCAGCAGGGCTTCGAGCAATCAGCCCCAGCATTTT	CASRASSNQPQHF
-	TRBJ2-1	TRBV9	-	TGTGCCAGCAGCGCAACGGGACTGTTCTACAATGAGCAGTTCTTC	CASSATGLFYNEQFF
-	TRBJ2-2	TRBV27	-	TGTGCCAGCAGTTTACAGGCCGGGGAGCTGTTTTTT	CASSLQAGELFF
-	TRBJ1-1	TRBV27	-	TGTGCCAGCAGCTGGCGGGGACAAGCTTTCTTT	CASSWRGQAFF
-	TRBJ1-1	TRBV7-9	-	TGTGCCAGCAGCCTTACAGGAACCACTGAAGCTTTCTTT	CASSLTGTTEAFF
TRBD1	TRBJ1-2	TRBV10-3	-	TGTGCCATCAGACCCGACAGGGGGCGCGCCTATGGCTACACCTTC	CAIRPDRGRAYGYTF
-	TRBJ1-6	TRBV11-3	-	TGTGCCAGCGGGGGGGGGCGAAATTCACCCCTCCACTTT	CASGGGRNSPLHF
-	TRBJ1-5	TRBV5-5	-	TGTGCCAGCAGCTCGCTAAGTGGCAATCAGCCCCAGCATTTT	CASSSLSGNQPQHF
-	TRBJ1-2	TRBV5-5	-	TGTGCCAGCAGCTTGGAGACGGGAGCCTATGGCTACACCTTC	CASSLETGAYGYTF
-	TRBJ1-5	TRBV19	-	TGTGCCAGTAGTCTCCTCCTCGGGAGACAGCCCCAGCATTTT	CASSLLLGRQPQHF
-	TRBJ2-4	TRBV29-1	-	TGCAGCGTTGGGGGTGGCAGGGAAAGAAACATTCAGTACTTC	CSVGGGRERNIQYF
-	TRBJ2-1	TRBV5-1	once	TGCGCCAGCAGCTTCTCCCGACAGGCGGTCGATGAGCAGTTCTTC	CASSFSRQAVDEQFF
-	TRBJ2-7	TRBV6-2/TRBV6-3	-	TGTGCCAGCAGTGACACTTATTCCTACGAGCAGTACTTC	CASSDTYSYEQYF
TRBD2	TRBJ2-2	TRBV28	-	TGTGCCAGCAGTTTTCCTAGCGGGAACACCGGGGAGCTGTTTTTT	CASSFPSGNTGELFF
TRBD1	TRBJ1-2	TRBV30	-	TGTGCCTGGAGTGAAAGTTGGCCGGGACAGAGGTATGGCTACACCTTC	CAWSESWPGQRYGYTF
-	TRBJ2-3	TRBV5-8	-	TGTGCCAGCAGCTTTATGGTTACGGGCACAGATACGCAGTATTTT	CASSFMVTGTDTQYF
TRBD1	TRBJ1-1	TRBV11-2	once	TGTGCCAGCAGCCAGGGGGGCTGGGACCTTGAAGCTTTCTTT	CASSQGGWDLEAFF
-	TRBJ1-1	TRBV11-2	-	TGTGCCAGCAGCCAAGGTAGCTCGAACACTGAAGCTTTCTTT	CASSQGSSNTEAFF